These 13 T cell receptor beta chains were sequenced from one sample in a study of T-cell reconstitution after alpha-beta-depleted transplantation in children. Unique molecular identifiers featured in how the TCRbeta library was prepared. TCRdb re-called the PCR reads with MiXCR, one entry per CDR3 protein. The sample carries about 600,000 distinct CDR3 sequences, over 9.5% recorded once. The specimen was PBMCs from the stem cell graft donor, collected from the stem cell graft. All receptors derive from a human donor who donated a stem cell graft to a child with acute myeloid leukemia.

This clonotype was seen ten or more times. CDR3 sequence (DNA): TGTGCCAGCAGCTTAAGACTAGCCCAATACAATGAGCAGTTCTTC. Translating it yields CASSLRLAQYNEQFF. J is TRBJ2-1 and V is TRBV11-2, with 7 bases aligning to TRBD2. Trimming took 2 bases from V and 4 from J; bases not matched to a gene: 5. The germline gives CDR1 SGHAT, CDR2 FQNNGV. This CDR3 comprises 15 residues.

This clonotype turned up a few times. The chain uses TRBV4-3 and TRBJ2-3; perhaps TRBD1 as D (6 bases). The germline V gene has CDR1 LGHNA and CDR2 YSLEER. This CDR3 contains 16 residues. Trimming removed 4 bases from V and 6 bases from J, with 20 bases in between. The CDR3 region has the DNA TGCGCCAGCAGCCCCAGGGGCGGAACCCCAGAGGATACGCAGTATTTT. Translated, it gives CASSPRGGTPEDTQYF.

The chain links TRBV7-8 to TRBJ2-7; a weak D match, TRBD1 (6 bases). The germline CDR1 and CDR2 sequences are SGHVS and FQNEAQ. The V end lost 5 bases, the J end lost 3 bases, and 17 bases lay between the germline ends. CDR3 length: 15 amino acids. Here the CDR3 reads CASSARVAGVYEQYF. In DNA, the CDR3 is TGTGCCAGCAGCGCCCGGGTCGCAGGGGTCTACGAGCAGTACTTC.

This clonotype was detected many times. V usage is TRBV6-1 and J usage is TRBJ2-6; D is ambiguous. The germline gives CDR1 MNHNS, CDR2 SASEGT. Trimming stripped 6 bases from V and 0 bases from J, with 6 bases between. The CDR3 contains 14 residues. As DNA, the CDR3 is TGTGCCAGCAGGGGAAGCTCTGGGGCCAACGTCCTGACTTTC. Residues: CASRGSSGANVLTF.

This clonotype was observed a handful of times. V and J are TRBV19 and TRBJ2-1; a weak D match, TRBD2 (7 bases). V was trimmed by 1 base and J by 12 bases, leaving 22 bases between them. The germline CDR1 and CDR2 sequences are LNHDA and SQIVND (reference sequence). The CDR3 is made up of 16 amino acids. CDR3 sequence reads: CASSIAQGLSGGGQFF. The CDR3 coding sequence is TGTGCCAGTAGTATAGCACAGGGACTATCGGGAGGCGGGCAGTTCTTC.

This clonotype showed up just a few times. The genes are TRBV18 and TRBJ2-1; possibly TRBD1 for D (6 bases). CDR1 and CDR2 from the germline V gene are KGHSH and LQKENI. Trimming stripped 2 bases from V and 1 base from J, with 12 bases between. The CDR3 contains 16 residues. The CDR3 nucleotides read TGTGCCAGCTCACCATTGGAAACAGGGTCCTACAATGAGCAGTTCTTC. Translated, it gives CASSPLETGSYNEQFF.

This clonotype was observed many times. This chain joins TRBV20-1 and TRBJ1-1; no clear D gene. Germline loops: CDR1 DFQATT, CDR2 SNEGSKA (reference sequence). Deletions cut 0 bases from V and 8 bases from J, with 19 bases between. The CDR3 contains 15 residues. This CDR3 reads CSARDLGSAQREAFF. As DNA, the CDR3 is TGCAGTGCTAGAGATCTAGGCTCGGCCCAGAGAGAAGCTTTCTTT.

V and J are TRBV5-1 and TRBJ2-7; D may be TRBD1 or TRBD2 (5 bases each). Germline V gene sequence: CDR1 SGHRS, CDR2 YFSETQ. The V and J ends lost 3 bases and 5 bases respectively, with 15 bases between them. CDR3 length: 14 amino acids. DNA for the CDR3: TGCGCCAGCAGCTCCCGGGACCCTCGGGACGAGCAGTACTTC. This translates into CASSSRDPRDEQYF.

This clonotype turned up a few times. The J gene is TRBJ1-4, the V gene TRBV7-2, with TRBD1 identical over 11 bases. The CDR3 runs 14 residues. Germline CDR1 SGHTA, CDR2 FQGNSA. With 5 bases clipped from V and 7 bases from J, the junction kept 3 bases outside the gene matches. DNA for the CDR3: TGTGCCAGCAGCCTGGACAGGGGGCGTGAAAAACTGTTTTTT. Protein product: CASSLDRGREKLFF.

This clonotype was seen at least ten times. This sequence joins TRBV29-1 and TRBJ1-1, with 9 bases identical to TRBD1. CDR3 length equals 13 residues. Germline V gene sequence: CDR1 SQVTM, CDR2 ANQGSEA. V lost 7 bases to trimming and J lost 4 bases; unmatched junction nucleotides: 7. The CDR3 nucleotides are TGCAGCGGGGACAGGGCGTCGGGCACTGAAGCTTTCTTT. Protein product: CSGDRASGTEAFF.

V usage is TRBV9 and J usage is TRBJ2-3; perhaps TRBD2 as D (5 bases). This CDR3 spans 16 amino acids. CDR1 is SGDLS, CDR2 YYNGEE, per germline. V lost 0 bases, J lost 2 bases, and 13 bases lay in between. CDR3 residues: CASSVEGGSFTDTQYF. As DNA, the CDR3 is TGTGCCAGCAGCGTAGAGGGCGGGTCATTCACAGATACGCAGTATTTT.

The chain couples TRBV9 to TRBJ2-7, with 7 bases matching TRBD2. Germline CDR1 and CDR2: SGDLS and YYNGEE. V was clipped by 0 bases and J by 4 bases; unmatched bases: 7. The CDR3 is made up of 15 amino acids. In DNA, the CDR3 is TGTGCCAGCAGCGTAGGCGGGAGCGGGACTTACGAGCAGTACTTC. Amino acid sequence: CASSVGGSGTYEQYF.

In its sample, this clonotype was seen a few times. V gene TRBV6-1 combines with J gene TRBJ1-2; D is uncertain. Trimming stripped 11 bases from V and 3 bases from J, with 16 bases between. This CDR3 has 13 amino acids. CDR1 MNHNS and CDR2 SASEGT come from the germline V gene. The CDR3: CAASMGKDYGYTF. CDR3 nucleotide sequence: TGTGCCGCGTCGATGGGGAAGGACTATGGCTACACCTTC.